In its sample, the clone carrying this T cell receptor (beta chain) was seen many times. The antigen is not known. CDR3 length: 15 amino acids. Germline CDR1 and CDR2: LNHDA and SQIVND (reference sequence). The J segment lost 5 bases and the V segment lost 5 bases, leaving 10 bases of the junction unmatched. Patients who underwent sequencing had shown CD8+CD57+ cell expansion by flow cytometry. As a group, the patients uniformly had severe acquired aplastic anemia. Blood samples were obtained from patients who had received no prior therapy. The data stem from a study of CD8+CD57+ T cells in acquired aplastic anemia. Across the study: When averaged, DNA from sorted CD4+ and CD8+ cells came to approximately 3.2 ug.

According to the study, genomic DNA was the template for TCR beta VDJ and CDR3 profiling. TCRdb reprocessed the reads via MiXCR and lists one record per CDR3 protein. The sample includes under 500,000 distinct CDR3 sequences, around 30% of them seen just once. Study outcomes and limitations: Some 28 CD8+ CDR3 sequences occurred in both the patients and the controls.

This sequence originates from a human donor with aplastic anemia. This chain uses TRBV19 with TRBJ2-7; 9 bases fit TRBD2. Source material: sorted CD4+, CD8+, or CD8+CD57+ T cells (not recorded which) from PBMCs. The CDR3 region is CASSLGTSYSHEQYF. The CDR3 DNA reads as TGTGCCAGTAGTCTCGGGACTAGCTATAGCCACGAGCAGTACTTC.